This TCR beta chain was profiled in a study of blood T cell repertoires in COVID-19. Study-level information: Collection of acute and convalescent COVID-19 samples took place in the United States, Italy and Spain.

The method was immunoSEQ multiplex PCR; TCRdb's version includes in-frame clones alone and lacks a portion of them. The sample consists of under 300,000 clones, approximately 82% of them appearing once. CDR3 size: 11 residues. V was cut by 5 bases and J by 9 bases, with 10 bases left in between. Sequenced sample: peripheral blood. The receptor comes from a woman aged 18-35 years with acute or convalescent COVID-19. The gene calls are TRBV12-3 or TRBV12-4 and TRBJ1-2; tentative D call: TRBD1 (5 bases). The CDR3 DNA reads as TGTGCCAGCAGTCAGGGTTCCCGCTACACCTTC. Its protein is CASSQGSRYTF.